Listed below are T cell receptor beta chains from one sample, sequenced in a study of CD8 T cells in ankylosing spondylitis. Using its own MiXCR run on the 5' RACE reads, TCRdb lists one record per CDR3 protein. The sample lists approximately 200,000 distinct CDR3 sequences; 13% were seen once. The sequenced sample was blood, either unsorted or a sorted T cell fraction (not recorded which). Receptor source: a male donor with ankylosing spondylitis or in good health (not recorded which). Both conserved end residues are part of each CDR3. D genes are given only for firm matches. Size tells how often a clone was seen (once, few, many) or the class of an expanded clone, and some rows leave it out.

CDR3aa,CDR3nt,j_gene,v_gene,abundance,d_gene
CASSKMSQETQYF,TGTGCCAGCAGCAAAATGAGTCAAGAGACCCAGTACTTC,TRBJ2-5,TRBV21-1,many,NA
CASSQDRGTLGGTDTQYF,TGCGCCAGCAGCCAAGATAGGGGAACTTTAGGGGGCACAGATACGCAGTATTTT,TRBJ2-3,TRBV4-1,NA,NA
CASSLTSGGYQETQYF,TGTGCCAGCAGCTTGACTAGCGGGGGCTACCAAGAGACCCAGTACTTC,TRBJ2-5,TRBV7-2,NA,TRBD2
CASSYRRGRIPEAFF,TGTGCCAGCAGTTACAGGCGGGGGCGAATCCCTGAAGCTTTCTTT,TRBJ1-1,TRBV6-2/TRBV6-3,few,NA
CSARSPGGTDTGELFF,TGCAGTGCTAGATCACCAGGGGGCACGGACACCGGGGAGCTGTTTTTT,TRBJ2-2,TRBV20-1,NA,TRBD1
CASTLGLLDEQYF,TGTGCCAGCACCCTGGGCCTCTTGGACGAGCAGTACTTC,TRBJ2-7,TRBV12-3/TRBV12-4,few,NA
CASRQGLQETQYF,TGTGCCAGCAGGCAGGGGCTCCAAGAGACCCAGTACTTC,TRBJ2-5,TRBV27,few,NA
CASSYPGDTGELFF,TGTGCCAGCAGCTACCCCGGGGACACCGGGGAGCTGTTTTTT,TRBJ2-2,TRBV7-9,few,NA
CASSLGTSGRGTDTQYF,TGCGCCAGCAGCCTAGGGACTAGCGGAAGAGGCACCGATACGCAGTATTTT,TRBJ2-3,TRBV5-1,NA,TRBD2
CASSLDPGSNEQFF,TGTGCCAGCAGCTTAGACCCGGGTAGCAATGAGCAGTTCTTC,TRBJ2-1,TRBV7-7,NA,NA
CASSKTMPNEKLFF,TGTGCCAGCAGTAAGACAATGCCTAATGAAAAACTGTTTTTT,TRBJ1-4,TRBV12-3/TRBV12-4,few,NA
CASSLGAGLAGGAPQFF,TGTGCCAGCAGTTTAGGGGCGGGACTAGCGGGAGGAGCACCTCAGTTCTTC,TRBJ2-1,TRBV12-3/TRBV12-4,NA,TRBD2
CASSGTGITNYGYTF,TGTGCCAGCAGTGGGACAGGGATAACTAACTATGGCTACACCTTC,TRBJ1-2,TRBV2,NA,TRBD1
CASSPFDEQYF,TGTGCCAGCAGCCCCTTTGACGAGCAGTACTTC,TRBJ2-7,TRBV7-9,NA,NA
CASGGDHPSYNEQFF,TGTGCTAGTGGTGGGGACCATCCGTCATACAATGAGCAGTTCTTC,TRBJ2-1,TRBV12-5,NA,NA
CASSQESSGRSSYNEQFF,TGCGCCAGCAGCCAAGAAAGTAGCGGGAGGAGCTCCTACAATGAGCAGTTCTTC,TRBJ2-1,TRBV4-1,few,TRBD2
CASGSGLATYEQYF,TGTGCTAGTGGTAGCGGACTAGCTACCTACGAGCAGTACTTC,TRBJ2-7,TRBV12-5,NA,TRBD2
CASSANPGQADGYTF,TGTGCCAGCAGCGCCAACCCCGGACAGGCCGATGGCTACACCTTC,TRBJ1-2,TRBV5-6,few,TRBD1
CASSGWSSTDTQYF,TGTGCCAGCTCTGGGTGGTCTAGCACAGATACGCAGTATTTT,TRBJ2-3,TRBV25-1,few,NA
CASSQPPLDRDYTGELFF,TGCGCCAGCAGCCAACCCCCCCTCGACAGGGACTACACCGGGGAGCTGTTTTTT,TRBJ2-2,TRBV4-1,few,NA
CASSFSMLLGTEAFF,TGCGCCAGCAGCTTCTCGATGCTGTTGGGGACTGAAGCTTTCTTT,TRBJ1-1,TRBV5-1,many,NA
CASSFSDGAYEQYF,TGTGCCAGCAGTTTCTCGGACGGTGCCTACGAGCAGTACTTC,TRBJ2-7,TRBV12-3/TRBV12-4,many,NA
CSLKLDVETQYF,TGCAGTCTAAAACTAGATGTGGAGACCCAGTACTTC,TRBJ2-5,TRBV20-1,few,NA
CSASVVFGDTQYF,TGCAGTGCTAGCGTCGTCTTCGGAGATACGCAGTATTTT,TRBJ2-3,TRBV20-1,few,NA
CASSQMSHLGGYNEQFF,TGCGCCAGCAGCCAAATGTCCCACCTAGGGGGCTACAATGAGCAGTTCTTC,TRBJ2-1,TRBV4-1,many,NA
CASSYSNTYEQYF,TGTGCCAGCAGTTACTCGAACACCTACGAGCAGTACTTC,TRBJ2-7,TRBV6-6,many,NA
CASTPGVGGELFF,TGTGCCAGTACCCCTGGGGTCGGCGGGGAGCTGTTTTTT,TRBJ2-2,TRBV19,NA,NA
CASNLQGTEAFF,TGTGCCAGCAACCTACAGGGAACTGAAGCTTTCTTT,TRBJ1-1,TRBV7-9,NA,NA
CASSRLPNEQFF,TGCGCCAGCAGCCGCCTTCCCAATGAGCAGTTCTTC,TRBJ2-1,TRBV4-1,many,NA
CASHPAGVEAFF,TGTGCCAGCCATCCTGCGGGGGTCGAAGCTTTCTTT,TRBJ1-1,TRBV12-5,NA,NA
CASREGELYEQYF,TGCGCCAGCAGAGAGGGGGAACTCTACGAGCAGTACTTC,TRBJ2-7,TRBV5-1,many,NA
CASTIAGAIHNEQFF,TGTGCCAGCACTATAGCGGGAGCGATACACAATGAGCAGTTCTTC,TRBJ2-1,TRBV12-3/TRBV12-4,many,TRBD2
CASSSGVSVQHGYTF,TGTGCCAGCAGCTCGGGGGTCTCAGTTCAGCATGGCTACACCTTC,TRBJ1-2,TRBV7-9,NA,NA
CATSRDPTGATYEQYF,TGTGCCACCAGCAGAGATCCGACAGGGGCCACCTACGAGCAGTACTTC,TRBJ2-7,TRBV15,NA,TRBD1
CASSLMAGDTQYF,TGTGCCAGCAGTTTAATGGCGGGAGATACGCAGTATTTT,TRBJ2-3,TRBV27,few,NA
CASSPPATDTQYF,TGCGCCAGCAGCCCCCCAGCCACAGATACGCAGTATTTT,TRBJ2-3,TRBV5-1,few,NA
CASSTAGTPQETQYF,TGTGCCAGTAGTACGGCCGGGACACCCCAAGAGACCCAGTACTTC,TRBJ2-5,TRBV19,NA,NA
CASSLAGQASTDTQYF,TGCGCCAGCAGCTTGGCCGGGCAGGCGAGCACAGATACGCAGTATTTT,TRBJ2-3,TRBV5-1,few,NA
CASSEGAGGSTDTQYF,TGTGCCAGCAGTGAAGGGGCGGGAGGAAGCACAGATACGCAGTATTTT,TRBJ2-3,TRBV2,few,TRBD2
CASSGEQNTGELFF,TGTGCCAGCAGTGGAGAACAGAACACCGGGGAGCTGTTTTTT,TRBJ2-2,TRBV6-1,few,NA
CASSSPTGPRFDIQYF,TGTGCCAGTAGTAGCCCGACAGGGCCTCGGTTCGACATTCAGTACTTC,TRBJ2-4,TRBV19,NA,TRBD1
CASSHIAGDQETQYF,TGTGCCAGCAGCCACATAGCGGGAGATCAAGAGACCCAGTACTTC,TRBJ2-5,TRBV4-2,many,TRBD2
CASSLHLDTSAYGYTF,TGCGCCAGCAGCCTTCACCTAGACACGTCCGCCTATGGCTACACCTTC,TRBJ1-2,TRBV5-1,NA,NA
CASSHLAGADKNIQYF,TGCGCCAGCAGCCACCTAGCGGGGGCTGACAAAAACATTCAGTACTTC,TRBJ2-4,TRBV4-1,few,TRBD2
CASSEAPETGELFF,TGTGCCAGCAGTGAAGCCCCGGAAACCGGGGAGCTGTTTTTT,TRBJ2-2,TRBV6-1,many,NA
CASSLGEGTTEAFF,TGCGCCAGCAGCTTGGGGGAAGGGACCACTGAAGCTTTCTTT,TRBJ1-1,TRBV5-1,many,NA
CASSYGFNSETQYF,TGTGCCAGCAGTTACGGATTCAACTCAGAGACCCAGTACTTC,TRBJ2-5,TRBV6-2/TRBV6-3,NA,NA
CSVEGSQGYEQYF,TGCAGCGTCGAGGGATCTCAGGGTTACGAGCAGTACTTC,TRBJ2-7,TRBV29-1,few,NA
CASSVAGETYNEQFF,TGCGCCAGCAGCGTAGCGGGAGAGACCTACAATGAGCAGTTCTTC,TRBJ2-1,TRBV5-1,NA,TRBD2
CASSETKGVENNEQFF,TGTGCCAGCAGTGAAACCAAGGGAGTAGAAAACAATGAGCAGTTCTTC,TRBJ2-1,TRBV25-1,many,NA
CASSLGTLSGEQYF,TGTGCCAGCAGTTTAGGGACCCTCTCGGGCGAGCAGTACTTC,TRBJ2-7,TRBV27,few,NA
CSARDHAGGQRTDTQYF,TGCAGTGCTAGAGATCATGCGGGGGGGCAGAGAACAGATACGCAGTATTTT,TRBJ2-3,TRBV20-1,few,TRBD2
CASGTSGKYNEQFF,TGTGCCAGCGGGACTAGCGGGAAGTACAATGAGCAGTTCTTC,TRBJ2-1,TRBV27,few,TRBD2
CANSDSVLTRNEQFF,TGTGCCAACTCGGACAGCGTGTTGACAAGGAATGAGCAGTTCTTC,TRBJ2-1,TRBV2,few,NA
CASSLGGITEAFF,TGTGCCAGCAGTTTAGGGGGGATCACTGAAGCTTTCTTT,TRBJ1-1,TRBV12-3/TRBV12-4,many,NA
CASSLMRTDSYEQYF,TGTGCCAGCAGCTTAATGAGGACAGACTCCTACGAGCAGTACTTC,TRBJ2-7,TRBV11-2,NA,NA
CASSLGDGNYNEQFF,TGCGCCAGCAGCTTGGGGGACGGGAACTACAATGAGCAGTTCTTC,TRBJ2-1,TRBV5-1,NA,NA
CASSLGTGSGQETQYF,TGTGCCAGCAGCTTGGGGACAGGGTCCGGCCAAGAGACCCAGTACTTC,TRBJ2-5,TRBV7-9,NA,TRBD1
CASRSGGNNEQFF,TGCGCCAGCAGGTCAGGGGGAAACAATGAGCAGTTCTTC,TRBJ2-1,TRBV5-1,many,TRBD1
CARWDTSNTGELFF,TGTGCCAGATGGGACACCTCGAACACCGGGGAGCTGTTTTTT,TRBJ2-2,TRBV2,few,NA